This T cell receptor beta chain was found in a study of beta chain features in type 1 diabetes. Overall study results and limits: VDJ junctions sequenced from type 1 diabetes patients showed fewer insertions and more deletions. People with Type 1 diabetes carried modestly yet significantly shorter TCRB CDR3s in all four CD4+ subsets. A potential influence of HLA type upon TCRB rearrangement remained unresolved herein.

Expressed TCRB transcripts were sequenced because the entire RNA isolate underwent reverse transcription. Repertoires were generated with immunoSEQ multiplex PCR, while TCRdb's copy carries only in-frame clones and drops some. This table holds around 300,000 clones, roughly 8% found once. Germline V gene lookup returns CDR1 SGDLS and CDR2 YYNGEE. V gave up 3 bases and J gave up 3 bases, with 10 bases separating them. The CDR3 is made up of 15 amino acids. This clone was observed many times. No antigen is known for it. The material sequenced was central memory CD4+ T cells from blood. The chain combines TRBV9 with TRBJ1-6; possible D gene TRBD1, 5 bases. The sequence was collected from a young woman in good health. This CDR3 reads CASSGQGGYNSPLHF. CDR3 bases: TGTGCCAGCAGCGGTCAGGGAGGCTATAATTCACCCCTCCACTTT.